This TCR beta chain was retrieved from a study of regulatory T cells in long-lasting Graves disease. The study's findings and limits: Newly diagnosed patients shared 1,000 or so public clonotypes; persistent patients shared approximately 2,700.

This clonotype was seen many times. What it recognizes is unknown. Assembly of TCR beta libraries relied on iRepertoire HTBI primers together with Arm-PCR of CDR3 regions. MiXCR, applied by TCRdb to the multiplex PCR reads, yields one record per CDR3 protein. The sample yields approximately 490,000 distinct CDR3 sequences, about a sixth seen once. Time point described: newly diagnosed GD, antithyroid drugs for less than 3 months. TCR sequences were obtained from RNA taken from PBMCs. V lost 6 bases, J lost 5 bases, and 14 bases lay in between. Germline loops: CDR1 SQVTM, CDR2 ANQGSEA. The CDR3 has 13 residues. In addition, the sample was reused for a study of T cells in Graves' hyperthyroidism and ophthalmopathy. That investigation notes: Stable disease denoted Graves' hyperthyroidism without ophthalmopathy progression within 18 months.

This chain uses TRBV29-1 with TRBJ2-1, with D maybe TRBD2 (6 bases). The sequencing here drew on peripheral blood mononuclear cells (PBMCs), taken at new diagnosis, from a patient treated with antithyroid drugs. This receptor was identified in a middle-aged man with Graves disease. The CDR3: CSVGLMANNEQFF. The CDR3, as DNA: TGCAGCGTGGGACTGATGGCGAACAATGAGCAGTTCTTC.